This T cell receptor beta chain was captured in a study of shared T cell receptors in the human thymus. The repertoire was sequenced with immunoSEQ multiplex PCR; TCRdb's copy has only in-frame clones and lacks some. The table includes over 350,000 clones, roughly 94% detected once. Germline V gives CDR1 SNHLY, CDR2 FYNNEI. This CDR3 spans 12 amino acids. Trimming cost V 6 bases and J 11 bases, with 16 bases left between them. The sample comprised thymocytes. The chain links TRBV2 to TRBJ1-2, with a tentative D call TRBD1 (6 bases). This sequence was found in a human donor. The CDR3 nucleotides read TGTGCCAGCAGGCCAGGGGCCCCGGGTTACACCTTC. Protein sequence: CASRPGAPGYTF.